The 12 T cell receptor beta chains below all came from one sample that was sequenced in a study of vaccination effects on CD4 cells after COVID-19. Culturing for more than eight days preceded CD4+ T cell isolation. These receptors' targets are unknown. Libraries were prepared by immunoSEQ multiplex PCR; TCRdb keeps only in-frame clonotypes and omits some of them. The sample includes tens of thousands of clones, 68% of them seen just once. The sample consisted of CD4+ T cells from PBMCs cultured without peptide, taken before COVID-19 vaccination. The receptors originated from a human donor who received a COVID-19 vaccine.

V gene TRBV19 combines with J gene TRBJ2-1; D gene uncertain. Deletions cut 5 bases from V and 4 bases from J, with 9 bases between. Germline loops: CDR1 LNHDA, CDR2 SQIVND (reference sequence). This CDR3 comprises 13 residues. CDR3 coding DNA: TGTGCCAGTAGTCCCGCGAGTTACAATGAGCAGTTCTTC. This gives the protein CASSPASYNEQFF.

This chain joins TRBV19 and TRBJ2-2; 12 bases agree with TRBD2. V lost 5 bases to trimming and J lost 6 bases; unmatched junction nucleotides: 10. Germline V gene lookup returns CDR1 LNHDA and CDR2 SQIVND (reference sequence). The CDR3 sequence is 17 residues long. CDR3 region: CASSGPSGGAGAGELFF. CDR3 DNA sequence: TGTGCCAGTAGTGGCCCTAGCGGGGGGGCTGGAGCCGGGGAGCTGTTTTTT.

The J gene is TRBJ2-6, the V gene TRBV11-2; TRBD1 agrees at 8 bases. Germline lookup yields CDR1 SGHAT and CDR2 FQNNGV. Losses at the gene ends were 5 bases for V and 1 base for J; bases not matched to a gene: 13. This CDR3 spans 19 amino acids. The CDR3 here is CASSGQGFIFSSGANVLTF. Here the CDR3 DNA reads TGTGCCAGCAGCGGACAGGGCTTCATCTTTTCGTCTGGGGCCAACGTCCTGACTTTC.

The chain carries TRBV19 and TRBJ1-3, with D perhaps matching TRBD1 (5 bases). Germline V gene lookup returns CDR1 LNHDA and CDR2 SQIVND (reference sequence). The CDR3 covers 15 residues. V was clipped by 10 bases and J by 0 bases, with 16 bases between them. For the CDR3, the DNA is TGTGCCACTAGCCCGGGACTGAACTCTGGAAACACCATATATTTT. Translating gives CATSPGLNSGNTIYF.

The chain couples TRBV5-4 to TRBJ2-1; D uncertain. The CDR3 runs to 13 residues. Trimming shortened V by 1 base and J by 6 bases, and 8 bases separated the two germline ends. Germline V lookup: CDR1 SGHNT, CDR2 YYREEE (reference sequence). The CDR3 is CASSLRLVNEQFF. The CDR3 DNA reads TGTGCCAGCAGCTTGAGGCTCGTCAATGAGCAGTTCTTC.

The chain carries TRBV7-9 and TRBJ1-4; 9 bases are a match to TRBD1. The V gene's germline CDR1 is SEHNR and CDR2 FQNEAQ (reference sequence). The CDR3 has 17 amino acids. Losses at the gene ends were 5 bases for V and 0 bases for J; bases not matched to a gene: 7. CDR3 protein: CASSPGQGFATNEKLFF. Written as DNA, the CDR3 is TGTGCCAGCAGCCCAGGACAGGGGTTTGCAACTAATGAAAAACTGTTTTTT.

The chain combines TRBV5-1 with TRBJ1-1; D uncertain. V lost 4 bases and J lost 11, with 18 bases in between. In germline, CDR1 is SGHRS, CDR2 YFSETQ. This CDR3 has 13 amino acids. CDR3 bases: TGCGCCAGCAGCAGCGGTTTTCCGGGAGAGGCTTTCTTT. Its protein product is CASSSGFPGEAFF.

This clone has just a few counts. The gene calls are TRBV19 and TRBJ1-3; no clear D gene. The CDR3 runs 15 residues. Per germline, CDR1 LNHDA and CDR2 SQIVND (reference sequence). V shed 0 bases and J shed 4 bases, with 10 bases lying between them. The CDR3 sequence is CASSIELGLGNTIYF. Here the CDR3 DNA reads TGTGCCAGTAGTATAGAACTGGGATTGGGAAACACCATATATTTT.

J is TRBJ1-2 and V is TRBV7-2; D is undetermined. The CDR3 is 12 residues long. Germline lookup yields CDR1 SGHTA and CDR2 FQGNSA. Trimming shortened V by 1 base and J by 4 bases, and 4 bases separated the two germline ends. The CDR3 nucleotides are TGTGCCAGCAGCTTAGTGACCTATGGCTACACCTTC. Its translation is CASSLVTYGYTF.

This chain connects TRBV30 to TRBJ1-6; 9 bases are a match to TRBD1. The germline V gene has CDR1 GTSNPN and CDR2 SVGIG (reference sequence). The CDR3 extends over 15 amino acids. J gave up 9 bases and V 0 bases, and 6 bases lay outside the gene matches. As DNA, the CDR3 is TGTGCCTGGAGTGTACGTGGACAGGGGATTTCACCCCTCCACTTT. Protein sequence: CAWSVRGQGISPLHF. Complete variable domain (other parts from reference TRBV30 and TRBJ1-6): SQTIHQWPATLVQPVGSPLSLECTVEGTSNPNLYWYRQAAGRGLQLLFYSVGIGQISSEVPQNLSASRPQDRQFILSSKKLLLSDSGFYLCAWSVRGQGISPLHFGNGTRLTVT.

This clone was detected once. The chain employs TRBV6-2 or TRBV6-3 and TRBJ1-5, with TRBD1 matching 9 bases. J was trimmed by 6 bases and V by 2 bases; bases with no gene match: 5. The germline V gene encodes CDR1 MNHEY and CDR2 SVGEGT. CDR3 length: 15 residues. CDR3 coding DNA: TGTGCCAGCAGTTACCTACAGGGGGCAGGTCAGCCCCAGCATTTT. It is translated as CASSYLQGAGQPQHF.

This chain connects TRBV6-5 to TRBJ2-7, with no clear D. The CDR3 loop spans 15 amino acids. V was shortened by 6 bases and J by 5 bases, with 20 bases between the two germline ends. Germline V gene data show CDR1 as MNHEY and CDR2 as SVGAGI. This chain's CDR3 is CASRLANNVVNEQYF. The CDR3 DNA sequence: TGTGCCAGCAGACTCGCGAACAACGTTGTGAACGAGCAGTACTTC.